Below are 10 T cell receptor beta chains sequenced from a single sample in a study of blood T cell repertoires in COVID-19. Assay used: immunoSEQ multiplex PCR; TCRdb lists only in-frame clones, some missing. In the table there are roughly 70,000 clones, over 75% of which are singletons. The sequenced sample was peripheral blood. These receptors all stem from a woman aged 60-75 years with acute or convalescent COVID-19.

The chain couples TRBV5-6 to TRBJ1-2; 9 bases agree with TRBD1. V trimming: 0 bases; J trimming: 6 bases; junction bases outside the gene matches: 6. The CDR3 contains 15 residues. CDR1 SGHDT and CDR2 YYEEEE come from the germline V gene. Here the CDR3 DNA reads TGTGCCAGCAGCTTGGTCTGGCGGACAGGGGATGGCTACACCTTC. It specifies CASSLVWRTGDGYTF.

This sequence joins TRBV6-5 and TRBJ1-1; D gene uncertain. Germline CDR1 MNHEY, CDR2 SVGAGI. CDR3 size: 16 residues. With 0 bases removed from V and 1 base from J, the gap between germline ends came to 12 bases. In DNA form, the CDR3 reads TGTGCCAGCAGTTACTCGGTTGGACTCCCGAACACTGAAGCTTTCTTT. It encodes CASSYSVGLPNTEAFF.

The chain couples TRBV28 to TRBJ2-3; no definite D call. The CDR3 is 16 amino acids. The V end was cut by 5 bases, the J end by 2 bases, with 17 bases between. Germline values: CDR1 MDHEN, CDR2 SYDVKM. This chain's CDR3 is CASSLRSSQSTDTQYF. CDR3 nucleotide sequence: TGTGCCAGCAGTCTTCGGTCCTCTCAATCCACAGATACGCAGTATTTT.

This clone has a single count. This sequence joins TRBV29-1 and TRBJ1-4; TRBD1 matches at 10 bases. This CDR3 contains 21 residues. The J segment lost 6 bases and the V segment lost 5 bases, leaving 27 bases of the junction unmatched. Germline assignment: CDR1 SQVTM and CDR2 ANQGSEA. CDR3 DNA: TGCAGCGTTTCACCCCGGGACAGGGGCCTTATGGATTACAATACCGATGAAAAACTGTTTTTT. Translation gives CSVSPRDRGLMDYNTDEKLFF.

The chain links TRBV10-3 to TRBJ1-1; 7 bases match TRBD1. J gave up 5 bases and V 11 bases, and 14 bases lay outside the gene matches. CDR1 ENHRY and CDR2 SYGVKD come from the germline V gene. The CDR3 runs to 14 residues. The CDR3 region is CAVSEEQGRTEAFF. For the CDR3, the DNA is TGTGCCGTATCGGAGGAACAGGGGCGGACTGAAGCTTTCTTT.

The chain has TRBV6-1 and TRBJ2-1; tentative D call: TRBD2 (7 bases). CDR1 is MNHNS and CDR2 is SASEGT in the germline V gene. V gave up 5 bases and J gave up 1 base, with 15 bases separating them. CDR3 length: 16 amino acids. The CDR3 coding sequence is TGTGCCAGCAGTAAAGTAGGGGGGGGGTCCTACAATGAGCAGTTCTTC. Translated: CASSKVGGGSYNEQFF.

This clone was observed a single time. At the DNA level, this CDR3 is encoded by other sequences in the same sample as well. V and J are TRBV2 and TRBJ1-5, with D perhaps TRBD1 (5 bases). Trimming took 8 bases from V and 2 from J, leaving 13 bases between them. The germline CDR1 and CDR2 sequences are SNHLY and FYNNEI. This CDR3 spans 14 amino acids. The CDR3, as DNA: TGTGCCAGCTCCGGCGGAGGGGGCAATCAGCCCCAGCATTTT. Translated, it gives CASSGGGGNQPQHF. The full variable domain, completed using reference TRBV2 and TRBJ1-5, is EPEVTQTPSHQVTQMGQEVILRCVPISNHLYFYWYRQILGQKVEFLVSFYNNEISEKSEIFDDQFSVERPDGSNFTLKIRSTKLEDSAMYFCASSGGGGNQPQHFGDGTRLSIL.

V gene TRBV7-9 combines with J gene TRBJ2-7, with TRBD1 as a possible D gene (5 bases). Germline CDR1 SEHNR, CDR2 FQNEAQ (reference sequence). The CDR3 loop spans 14 amino acids. V dropped 1 base and J dropped 7 bases, with 14 bases sitting between them. Here the CDR3 reads CASSLDRLQGEQYF. CDR3 sequence (DNA): TGTGCCAGCAGCTTAGACAGGTTACAAGGAGAGCAGTACTTC.

The chain employs TRBV5-8 and TRBJ2-2; no reliable D call. The V end lost 2 bases, the J end lost 7 bases, and 12 bases lay between the germline ends. The CDR3 spans 14 residues. The V gene's germline CDR1 is SGHTS and CDR2 YDEGEE. The CDR3 bases are TGTGCCAGCAGCTTTGGGCCCTCCGGCGGGGAGCTGTTTTTT. Encoded protein: CASSFGPSGGELFF.

This chain links TRBV18 with TRBJ1-3; unclear D gene. V gave up 3 bases and J gave up 2 bases, with 8 bases separating them. This CDR3 region has 14 residues. Germline V gene lookup returns CDR1 KGHSH and CDR2 LQKENI. The CDR3 DNA sequence: TGTGCCAGCTCACCGGACTGGGCTGGAAACACCATATATTTT. As protein: CASSPDWAGNTIYF.